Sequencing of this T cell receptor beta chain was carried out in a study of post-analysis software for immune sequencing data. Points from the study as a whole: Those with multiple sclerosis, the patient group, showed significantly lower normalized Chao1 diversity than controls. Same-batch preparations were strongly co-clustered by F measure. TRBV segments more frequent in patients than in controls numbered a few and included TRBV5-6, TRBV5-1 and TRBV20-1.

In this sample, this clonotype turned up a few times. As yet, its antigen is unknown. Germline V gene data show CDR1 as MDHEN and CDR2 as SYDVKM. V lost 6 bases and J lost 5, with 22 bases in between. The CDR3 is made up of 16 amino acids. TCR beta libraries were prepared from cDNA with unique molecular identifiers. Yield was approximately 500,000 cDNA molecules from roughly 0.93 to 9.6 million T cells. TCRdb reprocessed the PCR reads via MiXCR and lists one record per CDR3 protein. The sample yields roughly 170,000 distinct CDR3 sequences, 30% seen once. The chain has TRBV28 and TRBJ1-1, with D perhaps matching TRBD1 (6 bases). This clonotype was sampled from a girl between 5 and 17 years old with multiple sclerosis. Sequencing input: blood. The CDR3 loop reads CASRDTRGDGTTEAFF. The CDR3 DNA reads TGTGCCAGCAGAGATACCAGGGGCGACGGGACAACTGAAGCTTTCTTT.